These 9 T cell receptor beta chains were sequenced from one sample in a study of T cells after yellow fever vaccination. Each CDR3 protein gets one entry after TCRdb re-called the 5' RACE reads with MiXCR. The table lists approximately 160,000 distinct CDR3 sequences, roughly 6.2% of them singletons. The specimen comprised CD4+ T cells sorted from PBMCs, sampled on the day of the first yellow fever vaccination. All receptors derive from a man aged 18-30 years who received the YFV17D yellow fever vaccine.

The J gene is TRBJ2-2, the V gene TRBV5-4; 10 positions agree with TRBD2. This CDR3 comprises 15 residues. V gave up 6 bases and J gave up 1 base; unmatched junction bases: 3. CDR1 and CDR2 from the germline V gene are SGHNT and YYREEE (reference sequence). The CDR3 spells CASTSGGGNTGELFF. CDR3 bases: TGTGCCAGCACAAGCGGGGGGGGGAACACCGGGGAGCTGTTTTTT.

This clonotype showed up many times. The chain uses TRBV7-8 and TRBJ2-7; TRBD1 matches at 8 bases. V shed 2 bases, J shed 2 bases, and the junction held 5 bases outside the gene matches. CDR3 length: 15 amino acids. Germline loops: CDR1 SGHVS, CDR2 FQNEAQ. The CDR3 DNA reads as TGTGCCAGCAGCTTACCCGCCAGGGGGCCCTACGAGCAGTACTTC. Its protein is CASSLPARGPYEQYF.

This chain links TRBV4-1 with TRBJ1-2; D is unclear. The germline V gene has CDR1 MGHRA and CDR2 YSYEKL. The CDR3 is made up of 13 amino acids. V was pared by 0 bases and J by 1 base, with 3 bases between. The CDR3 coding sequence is TGCGCCAGCAGCCAAGACTTTAACTATGGCTACACCTTC. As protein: CASSQDFNYGYTF.

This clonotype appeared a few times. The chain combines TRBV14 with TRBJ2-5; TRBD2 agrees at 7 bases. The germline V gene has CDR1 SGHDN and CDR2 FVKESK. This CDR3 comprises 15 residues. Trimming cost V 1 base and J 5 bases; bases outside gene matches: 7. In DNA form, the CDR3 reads TGTGCCAGCAGCCAAGTTAACTGGGGAGGGGAGACCCAGTACTTC. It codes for CASSQVNWGGETQYF.

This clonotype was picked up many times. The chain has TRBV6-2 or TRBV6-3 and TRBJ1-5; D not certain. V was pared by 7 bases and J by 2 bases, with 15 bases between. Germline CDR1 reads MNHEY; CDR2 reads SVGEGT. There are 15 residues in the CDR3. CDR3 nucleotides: TGTGCCAGCACCTACCGCGGGGATGGCAATCAGCCCCAGCATTTT. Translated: CASTYRGDGNQPQHF.

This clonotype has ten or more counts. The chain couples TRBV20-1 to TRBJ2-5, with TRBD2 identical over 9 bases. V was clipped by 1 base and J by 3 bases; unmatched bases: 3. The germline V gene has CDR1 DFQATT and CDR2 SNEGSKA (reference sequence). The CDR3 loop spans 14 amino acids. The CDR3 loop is CSARATSGKETQYF. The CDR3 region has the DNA TGCAGTGCTAGAGCGACTAGCGGCAAAGAGACCCAGTACTTC.

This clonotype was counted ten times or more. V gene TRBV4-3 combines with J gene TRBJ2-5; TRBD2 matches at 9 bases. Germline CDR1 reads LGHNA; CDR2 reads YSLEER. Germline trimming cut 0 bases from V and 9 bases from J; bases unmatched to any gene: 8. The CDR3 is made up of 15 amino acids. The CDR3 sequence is CASSQDTRAGGAQYF. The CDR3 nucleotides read TGCGCCAGCAGCCAAGATACCAGGGCGGGAGGGGCCCAGTACTTC.

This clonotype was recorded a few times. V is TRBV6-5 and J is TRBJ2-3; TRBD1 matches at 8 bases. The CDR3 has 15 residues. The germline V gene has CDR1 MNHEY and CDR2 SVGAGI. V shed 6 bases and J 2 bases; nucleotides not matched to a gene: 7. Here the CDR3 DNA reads TGTGCCAGCAGACCTCCGGGACAGGACACAGATACGCAGTATTTT. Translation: CASRPPGQDTDTQYF.

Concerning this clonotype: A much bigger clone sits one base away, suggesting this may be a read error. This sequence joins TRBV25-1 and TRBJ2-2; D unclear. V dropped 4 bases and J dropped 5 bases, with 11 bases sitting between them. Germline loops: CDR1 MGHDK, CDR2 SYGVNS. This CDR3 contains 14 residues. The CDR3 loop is CASSAVDRTGELFF. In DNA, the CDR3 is TGTGCCAGCAGTGCTGTGGATAGGACCGGGGAGCTGTTTTTT. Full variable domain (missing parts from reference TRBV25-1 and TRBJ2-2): EADIYQTPRYLVIGTGKKITLECSQTMGHDKMYWYQQDPGMELHLIHYSYGVNSTEKGDLSSESTVSRIRTEHFPLTLESARPSHTSQYLCASSAVDRTGELFFGEGSRLTVL.